A single sample gave rise to the 16 T cell receptor beta chains below, sequenced in a study of STAT5B mutations in CD4+ large granular lymphocyte leukemia. Assay used: immunoSEQ multiplex PCR; TCRdb lists only in-frame clones, some missing. The sample includes tens of thousands of clones, about four fifths seen only once; the top ten take less than 0.4%. Material for sequencing was CD4+ T cells from blood buffy coats. The receptors derive from a human donor in good health.

This clone was seen more than once but under ten times. This sequence joins TRBV10-3 and TRBJ1-6; D is uncertain. Germline V gives CDR1 ENHRY, CDR2 SYGVKD. The CDR3 is made up of 14 amino acids. Between the trimmed V and J ends, which lost 2 bases and 7 bases, there was a span of 9 bases. In DNA, the CDR3 is TGTGCCATCAGTGAGGGTGCGGGGAATTCACCCCTCCACTTT. The encoded protein is CAISEGAGNSPLHF.

The chain couples TRBV6-5 to TRBJ2-2; 7 nucleotides align to TRBD1. The V and J ends lost 6 bases and 2 bases, in that order; junction bases with no gene match: 3. Germline-derived CDR1 and CDR2 are MNHEY and SVGAGI. The CDR3 loop spans 14 amino acids. This CDR3 reads CASRRQGNTGELFF. CDR3 in DNA: TGTGCCAGCAGACGACAGGGTAACACCGGGGAGCTGTTTTTT.

This clone was seen a single time. This sequence joins TRBV4-1 and TRBJ2-2; TRBD2 might be the D (5 bases). CDR3 size: 18 residues. Germline CDR1 is MGHRA and CDR2 is YSYEKL. Trimming cost V 0 bases and J 3 bases, with 17 bases left between them. CDR3 DNA sequence: TGCGCCAGCAGCCAAGATCGTTGGGGAGACCAGGACACCGGGGAGCTGTTTTTT. It codes for CASSQDRWGDQDTGELFF.

The rearrangement joins TRBV6-5 to TRBJ2-7; 10 nucleotides line up with TRBD2. The germline V gene encodes CDR1 MNHEY and CDR2 SVGAGI. Unmatched junction bases numbered 5, after V lost 5 bases and J lost 4 bases. The CDR3 runs to 14 residues. CDR3 residues: CASSRLAGAYEQYF. For the CDR3, the DNA is TGTGCCAGCAGTAGGCTAGCGGGAGCTTACGAGCAGTACTTC.

This clone was seen just once. This chain connects TRBV27 to TRBJ2-5; D not certain. Looked up from germline, CDR1 is MNHEY and CDR2 is SMNVEV (reference sequence). The V and J ends lost 5 bases and 2 bases respectively, with 15 bases between them. CDR3 length: 15 residues. The CDR3 is CASSPSPTEQETQYF. DNA for the CDR3: TGTGCCAGCAGTCCATCCCCGACGGAACAAGAGACCCAGTACTTC.

Only one count was recorded for this clone. V and J are TRBV4-1 and TRBJ1-2, with D hard to call. The CDR3 is 13 amino acids. The germline CDR1 and CDR2 sequences are MGHRA and YSYEKL. V was trimmed by 0 bases and J by 5 bases, leaving 7 bases between them. CDR3 amino acids: CASSQERQYGYTF. CDR3 DNA sequence: TGCGCCAGCAGCCAAGAGAGGCAGTATGGCTACACCTTC.

This clone was recorded once. V gene TRBV7-9 combines with J gene TRBJ2-7; D may be TRBD2 (5 bases). CDR1 and CDR2 from the germline V gene are SEHNR and FQNEAQ (reference sequence). CDR3 length: 14 residues. V lost 3 bases and J 6 bases, leaving 15 bases between the germline ends. The CDR3 DNA reads TGTGCCAGCAGCTTGTCCGGGGTGGAAGGCGAGCAGTACTTC. Translating it yields CASSLSGVEGEQYF.

The chain links TRBV11-2 to TRBJ1-2; 8 bases agree with TRBD1. CDR1 and CDR2 from the germline V gene are SGHAT and FQNNGV. Trimming removed 5 bases from V and 5 bases from J; junction bases left unmatched: 7. The CDR3 runs 14 residues. The CDR3 region has the DNA TGTGCCAGCAGCCACGGACAGGGAGGGTATGGCTACACCTTC. It encodes CASSHGQGGYGYTF.

J is TRBJ2-7 and V is TRBV6-1; no clear D. Germline CDR1 is MNHNS and CDR2 is SASEGT. This CDR3 has 14 amino acids. The V and J ends lost 0 bases and 3 bases respectively, with 9 bases between them. The CDR3 region has the DNA TGTGCCAGCAGTGAAGCGCTTCGAAGCTACGAGCAGTACTTC. Protein: CASSEALRSYEQYF.

The chain is built from TRBV6-5 and TRBJ1-6, with no clear D. Germline CDR1 is MNHEY and CDR2 is SVGAGI. V was cut by 2 bases and J by 7 bases, with 15 bases left in between. The CDR3 covers 16 residues. CDR3 loop: CASSYNSDPGNSPLHF. CDR3 in DNA: TGTGCCAGCAGTTACAATTCGGACCCGGGCAATTCACCCCTCCACTTT.

The V call is TRBV6-1, the J call TRBJ2-7; D is possibly TRBD2 (6 bases). Trimming pared 3 bases from V and 1 base from J, leaving 10 bases between. The length of the CDR3 is 14 residues. CDR1 and CDR2 (germline): MNHNS, SASEGT. The CDR3 here is CASSEAGRSYEQYF. The DNA of the CDR3 is TGTGCCAGCAGTGAGGCGGGGCGGTCCTACGAGCAGTACTTC.

In this sample, this clone turned up once. The chain is built from TRBV2 and TRBJ2-7, with D unclear. Germline loops: CDR1 SNHLY, CDR2 FYNNEI. V dropped 4 bases and J dropped 3 bases, with 13 bases sitting between them. CDR3 length equals 14 residues. The chain's CDR3 is CASSGVLKVYEQYF. The CDR3 DNA reads TGTGCCAGCAGTGGGGTGCTAAAAGTCTACGAGCAGTACTTC.

This chain uses TRBV9 with TRBJ1-2, with D tentatively TRBD1 (5 bases). There are 14 residues in the CDR3. The germline CDR1 and CDR2 sequences are SGDLS and YYNGEE. Trimming removed 0 bases from V and 7 bases from J, with 13 bases in between. The CDR3 protein is CASSVGRGTGGYTF. The CDR3 DNA is TGTGCCAGCAGCGTAGGAAGGGGCACGGGTGGCTACACCTTC. Drawing the rest from reference TRBV9 and TRBJ1-2, the complete variable domain is DSGVTQTPKHLITATGQRVTLRCSPRSGDLSVYWYQQSLDQGLQFLIQYYNGEERAKGNILERFSAQQFPDLHSELNLSSLELGDSALYFCASSVGRGTGGYTFGSGTRLTVV.

J is TRBJ2-5 and V is TRBV11-3; D is unclear. The ends were cut back, 5 bases at V and 0 bases at J, with 4 bases in the middle. This CDR3 has 12 amino acids. The germline V gene encodes CDR1 SGHNT and CDR2 YENEEA. Here the CDR3 DNA reads TGTGCCAGCAGCCAAAACCAAGAGACCCAGTACTTC. Translated, it gives CASSQNQETQYF.

The V gene is TRBV10-3, the J gene TRBJ2-7; 11 nucleotides match TRBD1. The CDR3 spans 16 residues. Per germline, CDR1 ENHRY and CDR2 SYGVKD. Trimming removed 2 bases from V and 2 bases from J; junction bases left unmatched: 5. The chain's CDR3 is CAISEPGQGVTYEQYF. In DNA form, the CDR3 reads TGTGCCATCAGTGAGCCGGGACAGGGGGTAACCTACGAGCAGTACTTC.

In regard to this clone: An end of the junction differs from the germline gene, which may be a read error. The chain carries TRBV14 and TRBJ2-2, with 10 positions matching TRBD2. This CDR3 comprises 15 residues. Germline V gene data show CDR1 as SGHDN and CDR2 as FVKESK. The CDR3 loop reads CASRLTSGNAGELFF. The CDR3, as DNA: TGTGCCAGCAGACTTACTAGCGGGAACGCCGGGGAGCTGTTTTTT.